What follows are 9 T cell receptor beta chains derived from one specimen sequenced in a study of CD8 T cells in Susac syndrome. An input of roughly 0.5 to 1 ug of RNA was subjected to reverse transcription using random hexamers. MiXCR, run by TCRdb on the immunoSEQ multiplex PCR reads, gives a single entry per CDR3 protein. The sample has about 150,000 distinct CDR3 sequences; nearly 97% are singletons. The specimen sequenced was CD8+ T cells from PBMCs. These receptors came from a human donor with multiple sclerosis.

The genes are TRBV5-6 and TRBJ1-1; D is ambiguous. Trimming left V 4 bases short and J 1 base short, with 17 bases between. Germline V gene sequence: CDR1 SGHDT, CDR2 YYEEEE. The CDR3 loop spans 16 amino acids. The CDR3 protein is CASSVGAARWNTEAFF. Written as DNA, the CDR3 is TGTGCCAGCAGCGTTGGCGCGGCCAGATGGAACACTGAAGCTTTCTTT.

The chain has TRBV7-3 and TRBJ2-5; 11 bases line up with TRBD2. V lost 4 bases, J lost 0 bases, and 1 base stayed unmatched. This CDR3 region has 15 residues. Germline assignment: CDR1 SGHTA and CDR2 FQGTGA. CDR3 protein: CASSWGLADQETQYF. In nucleotides, the CDR3 is TGTGCCAGCAGCTGGGGACTAGCGGACCAAGAGACCCAGTACTTC.

This chain connects TRBV5-4 to TRBJ2-5, with TRBD2 matching over 10 bases. There are 15 residues in the CDR3. Germline V lookup: CDR1 SGHNT, CDR2 YYREEE (reference sequence). V trimming: 4 bases; J trimming: 4 bases; junction bases outside the gene matches: 7. DNA for the CDR3: TGTGCCAGCAGCACGGGACTAGCGTACTCAGAGACCCAGTACTTC. It encodes CASSTGLAYSETQYF.

The chain uses TRBV2 and TRBJ2-4; D not certain. Deletions cut 10 bases from V and 2 bases from J, with 12 bases between. Germline V lookup: CDR1 SNHLY, CDR2 FYNNEI. The CDR3 totals 13 residues. The CDR3 loop is CANQAYTKNIQYF. DNA for the CDR3: TGTGCCAACCAGGCGTACACCAAAAACATTCAGTACTTC.

DNA for the CDR3: TGTGCCAGCAGTTTATCGCTAGATACGCAGTATTTT. Amino acid sequence: CASSLSLDTQYF. The V gene is TRBV27, the J gene TRBJ2-3, with no clear D. The CDR3 is 12 amino acids. CDR1 MNHEY and CDR2 SMNVEV come from the germline V gene (reference sequence). Trimming took off 0 bases at V and 5 bases at J, with 3 bases between the two ends.

The J gene is TRBJ2-6, the V gene TRBV9, with D unclear. Germline assignment: CDR1 SGDLS and CDR2 YYNGEE. Trimming took off 0 bases at V and 1 base at J, with 8 bases between the two ends. The CDR3 is 16 residues long. The CDR3 region is CASSVARGSGANVLTF. The CDR3 DNA sequence: TGTGCCAGCAGCGTAGCTCGAGGATCTGGGGCCAACGTCCTGACTTTC. Full variable domain (remainder filled in from reference TRBV9 and TRBJ2-6): DSGVTQTPKHLITATGQRVTLRCSPRSGDLSVYWYQQSLDQGLQFLIQYYNGEERAKGNILERFSAQQFPDLHSELNLSSLELGDSALYFCASSVARGSGANVLTFGAGSRLTVL.

This chain joins TRBV18 and TRBJ2-7; D call uncertain. Trimming left V 3 bases short and J 4 bases short, with 13 bases between. Germline assignment: CDR1 KGHSH and CDR2 LQKENI. The CDR3 sequence is 14 residues long. The CDR3 sequence: CASSPSDVRYEQYF. The CDR3 DNA reads as TGTGCCAGCTCACCGTCGGACGTAAGATACGAGCAGTACTTC. Full variable domain (rest looked up from reference TRBV18 and TRBJ2-7): NAGVMQNPRHLVRRRGQEARLRCSPMKGHSHVYWYRQLPEEGLKFMVYLQKENIIDESGMPKERFSAEFPKEGPSILRIQQVVRGDSAAYFCASSPSDVRYEQYFGPGTRLTVT.

The V gene is TRBV3-1, the J gene TRBJ2-5, with D perhaps matching TRBD2 (6 bases). V was cut by 4 bases and J by 5 bases, with 14 bases left in between. The length of the CDR3 is 14 residues. From germline, CDR1 is LGHDT and CDR2 YNNKEL (reference sequence). CDR3 sequence reads: CASSPLSGGETQYF. CDR3 DNA sequence: TGTGCCAGCAGCCCCTTGAGTGGGGGGGAGACCCAGTACTTC.

The chain recombines TRBV6-5 with TRBJ2-7; D might be TRBD2 (6 bases). There are 14 residues in the CDR3. Germline-derived CDR1 and CDR2 are MNHEY and SVGAGI. V gave up 2 bases and J gave up 3 bases, with 11 bases separating them. The CDR3 spells CASSYGGNDYEQYF. For the CDR3, the DNA is TGTGCCAGCAGTTACGGAGGGAATGACTACGAGCAGTACTTC.